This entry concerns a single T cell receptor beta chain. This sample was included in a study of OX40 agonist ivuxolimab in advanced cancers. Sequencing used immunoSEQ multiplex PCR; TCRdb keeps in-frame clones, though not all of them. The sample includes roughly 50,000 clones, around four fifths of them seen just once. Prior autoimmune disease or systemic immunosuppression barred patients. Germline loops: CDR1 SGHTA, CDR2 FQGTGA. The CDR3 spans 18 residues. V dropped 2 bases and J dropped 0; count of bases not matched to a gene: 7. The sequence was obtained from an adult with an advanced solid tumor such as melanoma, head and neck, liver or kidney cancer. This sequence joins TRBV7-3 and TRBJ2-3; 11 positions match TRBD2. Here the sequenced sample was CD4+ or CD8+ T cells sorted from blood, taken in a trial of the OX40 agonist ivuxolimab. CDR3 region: CASSLQHLAGGSTDTQYF. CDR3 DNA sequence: TGTGCCAGCAGCTTACAGCATCTAGCGGGGGGCAGCACAGATACGCAGTATTTT. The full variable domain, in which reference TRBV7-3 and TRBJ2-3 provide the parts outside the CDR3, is GAGVSQTPSNKVTEKGKYVELRCDPISGHTALYWYRQSLGQGPEFLIYFQGTGAADDSGLPNDRFFAVRPEGSVSTLKIQRTERGDSAVYLCASSLQHLAGGSTDTQYFGPGTRLTVL.